This TCR beta chain came from a study of OX40 agonist ivuxolimab in advanced cancers. Study context: In this trial design, patients received ivuxolimab intravenously at 0.01 to 10 mg/kg every 2 weeks.

With baseline, cycle 4 day 1, and cycle 7 day 1 as timepoints, blood was sampled. This CDR3 has 12 residues. The germline gives CDR1 MNHNS, CDR2 SASEGT. With 9 bases removed from V and 7 bases from J, the gap between germline ends came to 15 bases. Assay used: immunoSEQ multiplex PCR; TCRdb lists only in-frame clones, some missing. The sample has some 64,000 clones, about 80% seen once; the top ten hold 0.7%. The sample holds one count of this clone. The sample here was CD4+ or CD8+ T cells sorted from blood, taken in a trial of the OX40 agonist ivuxolimab. This sequence joins TRBV6-1 and TRBJ1-2; perhaps TRBD1 as D (6 bases). The TCR was taken from an adult with an advanced solid tumor such as melanoma, head and neck, liver or kidney cancer. The CDR3 sequence: CASKPGAVGYTF. In DNA form, the CDR3 reads TGTGCCAGTAAGCCGGGGGCCGTTGGCTACACCTTC.